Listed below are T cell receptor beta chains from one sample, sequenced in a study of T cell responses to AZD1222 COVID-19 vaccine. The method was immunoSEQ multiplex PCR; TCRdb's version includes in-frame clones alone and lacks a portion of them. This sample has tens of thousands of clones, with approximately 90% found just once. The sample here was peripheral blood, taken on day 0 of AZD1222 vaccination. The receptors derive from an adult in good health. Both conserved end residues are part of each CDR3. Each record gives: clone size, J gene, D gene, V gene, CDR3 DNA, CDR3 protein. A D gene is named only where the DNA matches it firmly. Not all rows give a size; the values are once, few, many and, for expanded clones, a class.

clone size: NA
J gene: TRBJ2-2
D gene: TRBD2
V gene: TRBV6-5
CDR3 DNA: TGTGCCAACTCTCGGGGGGGAGGCACCGGGGAGCTGTTTTTT
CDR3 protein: CANSRGGGTGELFF

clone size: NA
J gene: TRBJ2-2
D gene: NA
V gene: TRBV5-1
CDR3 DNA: TGCGCCAGCAGTGAAGGGGGAGCCACCGGGGAGCTGTTTTTT
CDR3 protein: CASSEGGATGELFF

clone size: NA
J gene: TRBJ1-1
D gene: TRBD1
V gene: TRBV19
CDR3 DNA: TGTGCCAGTAGTACCCCGGGACAGGCATCGAACACTGAAGCTTTCTTT
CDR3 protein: CASSTPGQASNTEAFF

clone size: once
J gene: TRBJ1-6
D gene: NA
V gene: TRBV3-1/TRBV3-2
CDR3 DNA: TGTGCCAGCAGCCAAGTTGGGTTTAAGGGAGGGTCACCCCTCCACTTT
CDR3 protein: CASSQVGFKGGSPLHF

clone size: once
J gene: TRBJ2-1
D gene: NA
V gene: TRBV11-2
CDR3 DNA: TGTGCCAGCAGCTGGCGGGTTGGCTCCTACAATGAGCAGTTCTTC
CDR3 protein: CASSWRVGSYNEQFF

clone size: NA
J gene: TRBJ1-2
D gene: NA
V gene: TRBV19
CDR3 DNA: TGTGCCAGTAGTATAGTAGTGGCCTATGGCTACACCTTC
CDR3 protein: CASSIVVAYGYTF

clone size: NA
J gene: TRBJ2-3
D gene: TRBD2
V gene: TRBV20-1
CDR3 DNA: TGCAGTGCTAGTTCGGGGGGGGACACAGATACGCAGTATTTT
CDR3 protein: CSASSGGDTDTQYF

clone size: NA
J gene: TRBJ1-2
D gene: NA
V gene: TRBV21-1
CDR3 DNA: TGTGCCAGCACCGAGCCGGCAGAAACAAACTATGGCTACACCTTC
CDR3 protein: CASTEPAETNYGYTF

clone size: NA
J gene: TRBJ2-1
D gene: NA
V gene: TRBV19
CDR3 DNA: TGTGCCAGTAGTGCCGGGTCTTACAATGAGCAGTTCTTC
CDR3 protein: CASSAGSYNEQFF

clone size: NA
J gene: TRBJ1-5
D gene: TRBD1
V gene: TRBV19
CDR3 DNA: TGTGCCAGTAGTGTCCGGGACAGCAGAAACCAGCCCCAGCATTTT
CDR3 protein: CASSVRDSRNQPQHF

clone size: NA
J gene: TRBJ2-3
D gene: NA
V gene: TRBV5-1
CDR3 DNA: TGCGCCAGCAGCTTGGGTGCGTCGAGCACAGATACGCAGTATTTT
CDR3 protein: CASSLGASSTDTQYF

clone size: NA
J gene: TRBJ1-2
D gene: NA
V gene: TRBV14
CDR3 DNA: TGTGCCAGCAGCCAAGATAGGCATGGCTACACCTTC
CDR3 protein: CASSQDRHGYTF

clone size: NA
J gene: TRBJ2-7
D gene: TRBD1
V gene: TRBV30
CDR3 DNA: TGTGCCTGGAGGAAGGGGGCGCGTGAGCAGTACTTC
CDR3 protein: CAWRKGAREQYF

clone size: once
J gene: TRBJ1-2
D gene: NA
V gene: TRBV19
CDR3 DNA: TGTGCCAGTTCTTTCAGCGAGGGGGGCTTGAGTGGCTACACCTTC
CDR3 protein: CASSFSEGGLSGYTF

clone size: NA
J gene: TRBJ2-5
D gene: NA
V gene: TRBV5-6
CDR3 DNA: TGTGCCAGCAGCTTATTCGAAAGGTTCGCGGCCCAGTACTTC
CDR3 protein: CASSLFERFAAQYF

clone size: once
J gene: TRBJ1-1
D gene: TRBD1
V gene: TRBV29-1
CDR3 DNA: TGCAGCGCCTGGGACAGGGGAGCCACTGAAGCTTTCTTT
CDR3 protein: CSAWDRGATEAFF

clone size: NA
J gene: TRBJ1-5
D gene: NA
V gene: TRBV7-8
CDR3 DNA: TGTGCCAGCAGCTTAAGGGGGAGTCAGCCCCAGCATTTT
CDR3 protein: CASSLRGSQPQHF

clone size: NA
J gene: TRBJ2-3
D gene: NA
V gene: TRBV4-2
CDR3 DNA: TGTGCCAGCAGCCCCAACGCGCGGGGTAACACAGATACGCAGTATTTT
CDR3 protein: CASSPNARGNTDTQYF

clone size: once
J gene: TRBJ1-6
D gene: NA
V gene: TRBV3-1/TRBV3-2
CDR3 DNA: TGTGCCAGCAGCCGCAGGACAGCTAATTCACCCCTCCACTTT
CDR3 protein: CASSRRTANSPLHF

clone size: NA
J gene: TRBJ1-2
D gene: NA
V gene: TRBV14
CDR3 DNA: TGTGCCAGCAGCCAAGATCTTCTGCCCAACTATGGCTACACCTTC
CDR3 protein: CASSQDLLPNYGYTF

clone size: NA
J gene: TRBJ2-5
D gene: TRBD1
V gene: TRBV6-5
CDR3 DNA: TGTGCCAGCAGTTACTCCGGACAGGGGCGAGAGACCCAGTACTTC
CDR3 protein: CASSYSGQGRETQYF

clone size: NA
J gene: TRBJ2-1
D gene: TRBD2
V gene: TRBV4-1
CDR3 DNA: TGCGCCAGCAGCCTCCTACCCCCTAGCGGGGTCTACAATGAGCAGTTCTTC
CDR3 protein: CASSLLPPSGVYNEQFF

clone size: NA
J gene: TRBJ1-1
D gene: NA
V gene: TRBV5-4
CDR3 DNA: TGTGCCAGCAGCTTGACGGACGGGGGGATCACTGAAGCTTTCTTT
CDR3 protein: CASSLTDGGITEAFF

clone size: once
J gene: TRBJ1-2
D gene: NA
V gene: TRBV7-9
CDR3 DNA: TGTGCCAGCAGCTTAGGCCTTGGGGGGGATGGCTACACCTTC
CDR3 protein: CASSLGLGGDGYTF

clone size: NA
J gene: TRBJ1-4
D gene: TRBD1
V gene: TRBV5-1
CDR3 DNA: TGCGCCAGCAGCGGAGGGACAGGGGGCTTTGAAAAACTGTTTTTT
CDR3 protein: CASSGGTGGFEKLFF

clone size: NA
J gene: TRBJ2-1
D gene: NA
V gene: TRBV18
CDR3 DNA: TGTGCCAGCTCACCTCGGATCAATGAGCAGTTCTTC
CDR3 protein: CASSPRINEQFF

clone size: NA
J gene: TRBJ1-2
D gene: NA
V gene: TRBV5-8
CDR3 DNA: TGTGCCAGCAGATTCTCCGGGACGGCCGTCTATGGCTACACCTTC
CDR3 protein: CASRFSGTAVYGYTF

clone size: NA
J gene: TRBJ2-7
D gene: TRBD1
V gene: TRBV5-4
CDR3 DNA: TGTGCCAGCAGCAGAAGCCCAGGGGGCGATTACGAGCAGTACTTC
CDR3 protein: CASSRSPGGDYEQYF

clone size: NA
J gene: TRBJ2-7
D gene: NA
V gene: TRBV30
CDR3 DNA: TGTGCCTGGAGTGCAGACCTTACGGGACGGATTAAGTTC
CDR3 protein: CAWSADLTGRIKF

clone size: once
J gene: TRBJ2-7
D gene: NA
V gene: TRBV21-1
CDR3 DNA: TGTGCCAGCAGCATTAACCGGGACACCACCCGTCCGTGCTACGAGCAGTACTTC
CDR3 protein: CASSINRDTTRPCYEQYF

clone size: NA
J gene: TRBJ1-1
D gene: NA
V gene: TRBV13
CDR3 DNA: TGTGCCAGCAGCTTAGTTCGGGGCTCGTACACTGAAGCTTTCTTT
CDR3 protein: CASSLVRGSYTEAFF

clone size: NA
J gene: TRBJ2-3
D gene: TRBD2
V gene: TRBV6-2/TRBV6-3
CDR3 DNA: TGTGCCAGCAGCTTAGCGGGGGGGCCAGTCACAGATACGCAGTATTTT
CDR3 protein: CASSLAGGPVTDTQYF

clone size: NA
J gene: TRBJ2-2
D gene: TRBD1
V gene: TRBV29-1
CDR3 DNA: TGCAGCGTCCGCCGGGACAGAAACACCGGGGAGCTGTTTTTT
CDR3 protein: CSVRRDRNTGELFF

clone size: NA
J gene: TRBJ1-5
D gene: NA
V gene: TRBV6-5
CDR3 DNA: TGTGCCAGCAGGGCGGACGGGTTGAGCAATCAGCCCCAGCATTTT
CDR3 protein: CASRADGLSNQPQHF

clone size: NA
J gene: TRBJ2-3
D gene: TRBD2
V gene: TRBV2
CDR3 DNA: TGTGCCAGCAGTGAAGTTGCGGGGGGCCGGGATACGCAGTATTTT
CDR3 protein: CASSEVAGGRDTQYF

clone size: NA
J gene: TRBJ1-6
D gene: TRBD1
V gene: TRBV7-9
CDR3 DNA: TGTGCCAGCAGCTTGGCAGGGGGCCCACCCCTCCACTTT
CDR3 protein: CASSLAGGPPLHF

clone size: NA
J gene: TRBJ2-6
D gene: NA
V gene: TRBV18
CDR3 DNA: TGTGCCAGCTCACCCGCGGGGGCGGCCTCTGGGGCCAACGTCCTGACTTTC
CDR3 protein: CASSPAGAASGANVLTF